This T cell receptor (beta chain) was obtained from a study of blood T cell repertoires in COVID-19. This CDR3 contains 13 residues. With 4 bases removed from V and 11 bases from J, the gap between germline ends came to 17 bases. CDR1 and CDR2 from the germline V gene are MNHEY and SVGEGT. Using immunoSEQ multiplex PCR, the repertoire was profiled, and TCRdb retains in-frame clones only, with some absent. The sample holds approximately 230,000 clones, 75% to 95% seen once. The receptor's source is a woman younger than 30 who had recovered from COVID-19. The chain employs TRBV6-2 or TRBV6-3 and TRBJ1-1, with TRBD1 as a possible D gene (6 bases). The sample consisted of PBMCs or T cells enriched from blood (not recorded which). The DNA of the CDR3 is TGTGCCAGCAGTTTCGTCGAGCCAGGGGTGGCTTTCTTT. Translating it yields CASSFVEPGVAFF.